This T cell receptor beta chain was sequenced during a study of cytomegalovirus exposure and HLA in healthy donors. Whole-study context: From donors who were HLA-typed, an early data release held approximately 80 million unique TCRs.

Germline V CDR1 and CDR2: SGHTS, YDEGEE. Trimming pared 1 base from V and 10 bases from J, leaving 17 bases between. CDR3 length: 14 amino acids. This clone was counted between two and nine times. Its target is unknown. Regarding donors, all were healthy bone marrow donors. The PCR ran on 60 Vbeta and 13 Jbeta primers. Sequencing used immunoSEQ multiplex PCR; TCRdb keeps in-frame clones, though not all of them. The repertoire holds some 130,000 clones, with less than 80% as singletons. Study-wide points: Listed as cytomegalovirus-associated were around 160 TCR beta chains. Later work showed greater clonal expansion in HLA-associated TCR beta chains than in equally common others.

V is TRBV5-8 and J is TRBJ1-1; D is unclear. The source material was PBMCs. The origin of this receptor is a middle-aged man in good health and CMV-seropositive. CDR3 loop: CASSLRGGSLRAFF. Here the CDR3 DNA reads TGTGCCAGCAGCTTGAGAGGTGGATCCCTGAGAGCTTTCTTT.